Here is one T cell receptor (beta chain) with its context. Its antigen remains undetermined. Since a much larger clone is just one base distant, this may be a read error. The source of the sample is a study (dated by TCRdb to the mid-2010s). For context, the study as a whole: The origins of HIV persistence were investigated in individuals who naturally controlled HIV infection.

Receptor libraries were prepared by 5' RACE. Sequencing relied on an Illumina HiSeq 2000. The public reads were quality trimmed at Q25 with fastp and then assembled into clones with MiXCR by TCRdb, keeping productive beta chains. All rows with the same CDR3 protein become a single entry with the most common DNA and genes. For this sample there are more than 1,000 distinct CDR3 sequences; 7.2% appear just once. The leading ten clones occupy 13% of the sample. The receptor was isolated from a male donor with HIV. The sample comprised central memory T cells from blood PBMCs. Per the publication, the cell subset or site label means: central memory CD4+ T cells.

The DNA sequence is as follows: TGTGCTAGCCAACTCCAGGGATCCAGCTCCTACGAGCAGTACTTC. It encodes CASQLQGSSSYEQYF. The rearranged chain carries TRBV7-7 and TRBJ2-7; TRBD1 is a weak D gene call, 5 bases matching. Based on the germline V gene (reference sequence), the CDR1 and CDR2 sequences are SSHAT and FNYEAQ. The CDR3 contains 15 residues, cysteine and phenylalanine counted. This entry keeps only the CDR3 DNA: 45 bases, framed from base 1.